This TCR beta chain originates from a study of cytomegalovirus exposure and HLA in healthy donors. Sequencing was performed with immunoSEQ multiplex PCR; in TCRdb, only in-frame clones are kept and a portion is missing. The repertoire consists of approximately 150,000 clones, with around 87% occurring once and the leading ten covering roughly 9%. This clone was counted only a few times. Its target is unknown. Study results and limitations: In vitro experiments confirmed that three CMV-associated chains were specific for CMV antigens.

Losses at the gene ends were 5 bases for V and 5 bases for J; bases not matched to a gene: 9. Germline V lookup: CDR1 SGHAT, CDR2 FQNNGV. This CDR3 contains 15 residues. This clonotype originated in a man between 18 and 29 years old in good health and CMV-seropositive. J is TRBJ1-1 and V is TRBV11-2; TRBD1 matches at 9 bases. Sequenced: PBMCs. Here the CDR3 reads CASSAGDRELTEAFF. The CDR3 DNA is TGTGCCAGCAGCGCGGGGGACAGGGAGTTAACTGAAGCTTTCTTT.